This TCR beta chain was captured by sequencing in a study of blood T cell repertoires in COVID-19. Study-wide background: Collection of acute and convalescent COVID-19 samples took place in the United States, Italy and Spain. The cDNA or gDNA used as material had been derived from T cells, B-cell-depleted T cells, or PBMCs.

Under the authors' procedure: For nucleated cells, counts were estimated from reference gene primer amplification. Method: immunoSEQ multiplex PCR; TCRdb's copy keeps in-frame clones and lacks some. V, J and clone size are taken as reported in that table, and D and trimming were inferred from the DNA itself. This sample has about 180,000 clones; over 70% occur once, and the top ten carry about 6%. Allocation to cohorts depended on clinical history reported by the participants. There are a few counts of this clone. Between the trimmed V and J ends, which lost 1 base and 7 bases, there was a span of 17 bases. The CDR3 spans 16 residues. Germline V gene sequence: CDR1 SGHTA, CDR2 FQGTGA.

What was sequenced was PBMCs or T cells enriched from blood (not recorded which). The sequence came from a woman aged 40 to 50 with acute COVID-19. The rearrangement joins TRBV7-3 to TRBJ2-1; unclear D gene. CDR3 protein: CASSLIGGSALNEQFF. DNA for the CDR3: TGTGCCAGCAGCTTAATCGGTGGCTCAGCGCTAAATGAGCAGTTCTTC.